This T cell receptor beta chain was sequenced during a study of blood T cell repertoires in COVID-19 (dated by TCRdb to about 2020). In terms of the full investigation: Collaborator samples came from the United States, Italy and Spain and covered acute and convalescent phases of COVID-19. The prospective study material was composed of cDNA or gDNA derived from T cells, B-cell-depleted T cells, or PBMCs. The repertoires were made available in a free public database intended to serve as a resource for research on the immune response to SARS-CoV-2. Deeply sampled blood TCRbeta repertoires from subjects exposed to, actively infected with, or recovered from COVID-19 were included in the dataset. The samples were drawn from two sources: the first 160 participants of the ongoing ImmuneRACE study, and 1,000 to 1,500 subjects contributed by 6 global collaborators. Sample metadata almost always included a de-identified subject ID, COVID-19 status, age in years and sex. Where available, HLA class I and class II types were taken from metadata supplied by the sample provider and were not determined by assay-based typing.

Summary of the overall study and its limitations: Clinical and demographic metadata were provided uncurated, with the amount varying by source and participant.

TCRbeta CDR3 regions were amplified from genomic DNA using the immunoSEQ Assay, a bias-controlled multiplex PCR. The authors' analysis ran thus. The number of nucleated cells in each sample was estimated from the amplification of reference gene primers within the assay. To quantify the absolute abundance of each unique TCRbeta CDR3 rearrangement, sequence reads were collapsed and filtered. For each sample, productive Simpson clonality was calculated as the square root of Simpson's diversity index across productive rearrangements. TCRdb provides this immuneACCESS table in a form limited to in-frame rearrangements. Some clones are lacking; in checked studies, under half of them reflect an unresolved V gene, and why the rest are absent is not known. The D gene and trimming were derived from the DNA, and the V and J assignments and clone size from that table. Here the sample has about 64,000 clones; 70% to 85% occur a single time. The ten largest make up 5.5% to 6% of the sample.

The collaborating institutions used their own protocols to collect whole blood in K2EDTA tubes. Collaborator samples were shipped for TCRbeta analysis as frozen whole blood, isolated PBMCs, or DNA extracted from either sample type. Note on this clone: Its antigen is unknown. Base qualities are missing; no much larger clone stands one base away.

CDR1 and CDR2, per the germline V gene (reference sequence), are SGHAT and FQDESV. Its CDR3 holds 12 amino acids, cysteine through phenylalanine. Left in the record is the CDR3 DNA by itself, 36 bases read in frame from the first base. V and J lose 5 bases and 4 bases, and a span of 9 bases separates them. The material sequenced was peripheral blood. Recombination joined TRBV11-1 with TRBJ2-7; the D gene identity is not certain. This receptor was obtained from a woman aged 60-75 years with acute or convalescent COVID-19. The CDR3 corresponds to CASSKTVYEQYF. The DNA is TGTGCCAGCAGCAAAACAGTTTACGAGCAGTACTTC.